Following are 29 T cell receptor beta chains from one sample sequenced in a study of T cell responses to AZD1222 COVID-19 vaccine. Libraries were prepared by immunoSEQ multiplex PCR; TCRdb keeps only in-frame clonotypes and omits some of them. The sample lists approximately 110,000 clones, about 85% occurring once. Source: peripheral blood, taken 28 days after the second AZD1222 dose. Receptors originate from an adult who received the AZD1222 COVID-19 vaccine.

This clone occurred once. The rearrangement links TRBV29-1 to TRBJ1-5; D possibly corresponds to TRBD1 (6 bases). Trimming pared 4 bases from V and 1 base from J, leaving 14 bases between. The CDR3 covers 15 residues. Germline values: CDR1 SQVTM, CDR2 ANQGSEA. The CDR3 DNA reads TGCAGCGTTGGCCTGTCAGGGGACAGCAATCAGCCCCAGCATTTT. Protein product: CSVGLSGDSNQPQHF.

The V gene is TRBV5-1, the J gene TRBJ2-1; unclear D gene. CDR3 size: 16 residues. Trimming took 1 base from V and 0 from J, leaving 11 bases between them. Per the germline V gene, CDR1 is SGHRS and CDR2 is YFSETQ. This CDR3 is CASSLSPGSSYNEQFF. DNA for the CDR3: TGCGCCAGCAGCTTGTCTCCTGGCAGCTCCTACAATGAGCAGTTCTTC.

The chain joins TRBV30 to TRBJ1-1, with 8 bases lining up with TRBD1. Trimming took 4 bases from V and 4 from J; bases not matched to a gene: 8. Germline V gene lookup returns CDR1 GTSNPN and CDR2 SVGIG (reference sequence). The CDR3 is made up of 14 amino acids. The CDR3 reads CAWNSGGVATEAFF. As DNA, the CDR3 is TGTGCCTGGAATTCAGGGGGCGTCGCCACTGAAGCTTTCTTT.

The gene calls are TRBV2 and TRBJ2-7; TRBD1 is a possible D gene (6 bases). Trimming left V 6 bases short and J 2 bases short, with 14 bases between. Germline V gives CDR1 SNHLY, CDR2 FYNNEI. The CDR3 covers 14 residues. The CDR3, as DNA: TGTGCCAGCAGCCGGACAGCCTTTACCTACGAGCAGTACTTC. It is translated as CASSRTAFTYEQYF.

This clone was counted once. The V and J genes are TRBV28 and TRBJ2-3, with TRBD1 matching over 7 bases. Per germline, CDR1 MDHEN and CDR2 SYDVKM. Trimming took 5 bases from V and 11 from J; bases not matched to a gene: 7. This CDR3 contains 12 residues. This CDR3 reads CASSVTGLGQYF. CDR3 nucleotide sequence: TGTGCCAGCAGTGTGACAGGGTTGGGGCAGTATTTT. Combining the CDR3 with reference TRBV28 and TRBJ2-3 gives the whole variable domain DVKVTQSSRYLVKRTGEKVFLECVQDMDHENMFWYRQDPGLGLRLIYFSYDVKMKEKGDIPEGYSVSREKKERFSLILESASTNQTSMYLCASSVTGLGQYFGPGTRLTVL.

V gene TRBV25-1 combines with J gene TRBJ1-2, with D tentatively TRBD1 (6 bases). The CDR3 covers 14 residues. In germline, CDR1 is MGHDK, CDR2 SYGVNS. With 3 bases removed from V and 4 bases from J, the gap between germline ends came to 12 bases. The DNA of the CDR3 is TGTGCCAGCAGTGAGGACAGCCGAGGCTATGGCTACACCTTC. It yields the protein CASSEDSRGYGYTF.

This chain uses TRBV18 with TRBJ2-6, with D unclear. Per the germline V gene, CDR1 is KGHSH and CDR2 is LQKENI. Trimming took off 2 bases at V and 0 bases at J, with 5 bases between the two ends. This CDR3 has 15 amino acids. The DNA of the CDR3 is TGTGCCAGCTCACCAAGGGACTCTGGGGCCAACGTCCTGACTTTC. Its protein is CASSPRDSGANVLTF.

Written as DNA, the CDR3 is TGTGCCAGCAGGGAGACGGTTAACTATGGCTACACCTTC. It codes for CASRETVNYGYTF. The chain carries TRBV2 and TRBJ1-2; no reliable D call. This CDR3 has 13 amino acids. Germline lookup yields CDR1 SNHLY and CDR2 FYNNEI. Deletions cut 6 bases from V and 1 base from J, with 9 bases between.

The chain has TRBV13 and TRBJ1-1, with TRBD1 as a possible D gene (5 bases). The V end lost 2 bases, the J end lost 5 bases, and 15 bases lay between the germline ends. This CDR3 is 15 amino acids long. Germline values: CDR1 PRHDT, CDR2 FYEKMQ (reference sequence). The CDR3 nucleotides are TGTGCCAGCAGCTTAACAGGTCAACCTGGAACTGAAGCTTTCTTT. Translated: CASSLTGQPGTEAFF.

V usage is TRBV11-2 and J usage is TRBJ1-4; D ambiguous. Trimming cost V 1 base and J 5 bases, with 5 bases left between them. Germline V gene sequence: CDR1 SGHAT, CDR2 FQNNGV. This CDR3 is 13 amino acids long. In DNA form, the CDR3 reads TGTGCCAGCAGCTTAGGTGGGAATGAAAAACTGTTTTTT. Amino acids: CASSLGGNEKLFF.

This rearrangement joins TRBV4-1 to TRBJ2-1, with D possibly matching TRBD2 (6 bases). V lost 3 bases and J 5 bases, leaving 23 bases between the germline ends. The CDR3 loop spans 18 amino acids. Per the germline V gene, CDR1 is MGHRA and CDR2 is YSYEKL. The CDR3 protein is CASSQAPGLPTNNNEQFF. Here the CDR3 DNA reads TGCGCCAGCAGCCAGGCCCCGGGACTCCCGACAAATAACAATGAGCAGTTCTTC.

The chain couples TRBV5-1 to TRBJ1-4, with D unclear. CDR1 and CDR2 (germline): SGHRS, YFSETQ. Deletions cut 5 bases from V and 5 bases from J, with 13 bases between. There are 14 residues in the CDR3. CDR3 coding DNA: TGCGCCAGCAGTTATCAGGCGCCGAATGAAAAACTGTTTTTT. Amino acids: CASSYQAPNEKLFF.

CDR3 region: CASSSARHGSYNSPLHF. The CDR3, as DNA: TGTGCCAGCAGTTCCGCGAGGCATGGCTCCTATAATTCACCCCTCCACTTT. The V call is TRBV28, the J call TRBJ1-6; no reliable D call. CDR1 MDHEN and CDR2 SYDVKM come from the germline V gene. Trimming removed 4 bases from V and 0 bases from J, with 13 bases in between. This CDR3 spans 17 amino acids. Using reference TRBV28 and TRBJ1-6 for the parts outside the CDR3, the full variable domain is DVKVTQSSRYLVKRTGEKVFLECVQDMDHENMFWYRQDPGLGLRLIYFSYDVKMKEKGDIPEGYSVSREKKERFSLILESASTNQTSMYLCASSSARHGSYNSPLHFGNGTRLTVT.

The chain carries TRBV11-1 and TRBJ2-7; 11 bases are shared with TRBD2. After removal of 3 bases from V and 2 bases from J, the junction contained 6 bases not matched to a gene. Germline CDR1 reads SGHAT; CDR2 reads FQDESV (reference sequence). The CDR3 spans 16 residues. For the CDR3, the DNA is TGTGCCAGCAGCTTCTCTAGCGGGAGGCCAACCTACGAGCAGTACTTC. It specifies CASSFSSGRPTYEQYF.

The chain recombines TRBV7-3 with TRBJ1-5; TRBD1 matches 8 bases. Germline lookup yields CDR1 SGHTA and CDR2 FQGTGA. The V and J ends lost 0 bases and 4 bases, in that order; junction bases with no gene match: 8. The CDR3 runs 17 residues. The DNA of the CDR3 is TGTGCCAGCAGCTTAACGTTACAGGGGGGAACTAATCAGCCCCAGCATTTT. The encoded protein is CASSLTLQGGTNQPQHF.

CDR3 sequence reads: CASSHDSKETQYF. The CDR3 region has the DNA TGTGCCAGCAGTCACGACTCGAAAGAGACCCAGTACTTC. The chain is built from TRBV28 and TRBJ2-5; no reliable D call. V dropped 5 bases and J dropped 3 bases, with 10 bases sitting between them. The CDR3 covers 13 residues. CDR1 and CDR2 from the germline V gene are MDHEN and SYDVKM.

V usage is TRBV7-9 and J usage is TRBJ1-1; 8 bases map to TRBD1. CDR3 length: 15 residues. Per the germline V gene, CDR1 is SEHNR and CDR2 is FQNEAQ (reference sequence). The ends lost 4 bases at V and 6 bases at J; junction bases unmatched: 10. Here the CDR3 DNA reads TGTGCCAGCAGCTGGGCCGGGACAGGCAAGGCTGAAGCTTTCTTT. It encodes CASSWAGTGKAEAFF.

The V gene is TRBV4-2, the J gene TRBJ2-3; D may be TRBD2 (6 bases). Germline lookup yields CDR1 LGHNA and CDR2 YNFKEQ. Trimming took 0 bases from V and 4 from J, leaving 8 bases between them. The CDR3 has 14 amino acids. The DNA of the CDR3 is TGTGCCAGCAGCCAAGACTCTAGCGCAGATACGCAGTATTTT. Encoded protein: CASSQDSSADTQYF.

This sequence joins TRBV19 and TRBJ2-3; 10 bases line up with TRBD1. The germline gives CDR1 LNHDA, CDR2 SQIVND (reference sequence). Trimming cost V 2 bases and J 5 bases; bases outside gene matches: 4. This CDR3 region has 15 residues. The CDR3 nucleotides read TGTGCCAGTAGTATACCGACAGGGGGCATAGATACGCAGTATTTT. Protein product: CASSIPTGGIDTQYF.

CDR3 residues: CASSSSDMGYSNQPQHF. CDR3 bases: TGTGCCAGCAGTTCTTCCGACATGGGTTATAGCAATCAGCCCCAGCATTTT. The chain combines TRBV28 with TRBJ1-5, with D uncertain. This CDR3 is built from 17 residues. Germline V gene lookup returns CDR1 MDHEN and CDR2 SYDVKM. V was trimmed by 4 bases and J by 0 bases, leaving 16 bases between them.

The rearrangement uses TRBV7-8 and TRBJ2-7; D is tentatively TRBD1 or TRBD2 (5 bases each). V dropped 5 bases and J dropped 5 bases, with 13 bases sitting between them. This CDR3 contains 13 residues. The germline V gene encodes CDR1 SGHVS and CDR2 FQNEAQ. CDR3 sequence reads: CASSPRGGDEQYF. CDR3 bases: TGTGCCAGCAGCCCCCGTGGGGGTGACGAGCAGTACTTC.

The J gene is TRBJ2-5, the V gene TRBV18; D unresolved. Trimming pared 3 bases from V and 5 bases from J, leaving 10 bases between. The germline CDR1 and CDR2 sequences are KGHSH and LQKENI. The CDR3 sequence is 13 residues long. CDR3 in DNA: TGTGCCAGCTCACCCAGCTTGGCCGAGACCCAGTACTTC. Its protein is CASSPSLAETQYF.

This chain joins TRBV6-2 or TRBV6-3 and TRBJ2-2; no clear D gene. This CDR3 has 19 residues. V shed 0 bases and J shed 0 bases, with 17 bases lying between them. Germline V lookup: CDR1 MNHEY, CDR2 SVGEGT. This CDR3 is CASSYSRGRILSNTGELFF. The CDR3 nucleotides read TGTGCCAGCAGTTACTCGAGAGGAAGAATCTTGTCGAACACCGGGGAGCTGTTTTTT.

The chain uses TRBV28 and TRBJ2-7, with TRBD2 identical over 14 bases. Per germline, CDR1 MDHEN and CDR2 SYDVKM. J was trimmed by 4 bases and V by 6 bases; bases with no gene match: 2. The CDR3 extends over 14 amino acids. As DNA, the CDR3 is TGTGCCAGCAGGGGGACTAGCGGGAGATACGAGCAGTACTTC. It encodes CASRGTSGRYEQYF.

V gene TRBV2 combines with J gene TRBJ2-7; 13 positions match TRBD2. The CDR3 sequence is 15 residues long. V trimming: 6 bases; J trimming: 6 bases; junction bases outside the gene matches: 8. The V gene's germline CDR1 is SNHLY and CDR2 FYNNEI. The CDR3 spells CASRAGTSGTGEQYF. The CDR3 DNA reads TGTGCCAGCAGGGCCGGGACTAGCGGGACTGGCGAGCAGTACTTC.

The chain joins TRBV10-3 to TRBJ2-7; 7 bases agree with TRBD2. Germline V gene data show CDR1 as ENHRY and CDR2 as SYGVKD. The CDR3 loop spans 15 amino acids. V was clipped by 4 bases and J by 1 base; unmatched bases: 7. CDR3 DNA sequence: TGTGCCATCAGTGCGATGACTAGCAGGTCCTACGAGCAGTACTTC. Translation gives CAISAMTSRSYEQYF.

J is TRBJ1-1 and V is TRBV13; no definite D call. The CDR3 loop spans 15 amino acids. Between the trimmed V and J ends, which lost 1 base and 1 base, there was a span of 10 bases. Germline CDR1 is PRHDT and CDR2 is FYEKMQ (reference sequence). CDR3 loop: CASSLEGLKNTEAFF. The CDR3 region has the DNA TGTGCCAGCAGCTTAGAAGGGCTCAAGAACACTGAAGCTTTCTTT.

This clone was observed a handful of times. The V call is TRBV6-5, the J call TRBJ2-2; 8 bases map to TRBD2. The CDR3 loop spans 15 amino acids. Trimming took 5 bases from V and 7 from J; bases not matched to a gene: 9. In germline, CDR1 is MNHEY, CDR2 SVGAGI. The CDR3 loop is CASSPRGLVIGELFF. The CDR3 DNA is TGTGCCAGCAGTCCCCGGGGACTAGTCATCGGGGAGCTGTTTTTT.

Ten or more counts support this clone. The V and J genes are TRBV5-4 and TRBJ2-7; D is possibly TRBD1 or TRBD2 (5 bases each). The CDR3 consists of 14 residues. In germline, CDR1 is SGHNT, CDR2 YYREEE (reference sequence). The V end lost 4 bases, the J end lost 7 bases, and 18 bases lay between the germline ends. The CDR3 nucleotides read TGTGCCAGCAGCAATCGGCGGGCAGGGCGAGAGCAGTACTTC. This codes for CASSNRRAGREQYF.